This TCR beta chain was observed in a study of T cells in Graves' hyperthyroidism and ophthalmopathy. Study results and limitations: Most clonotypes that expanded in the thyroid above 0.001 also showed up in blood. From stable hyperthyroidism, ophthalmopathy was separated by a 13 V-J model.

This CDR3 region has 13 residues. Germline V gene sequence: CDR1 SNHLY, CDR2 FYNNEI. Clinicians diagnosed patients from clinical symptoms, serum thyroxine and TRAb, thyroid ultrasound and orbital computed tomography. Note on this clonotype: Its target is unknown. The junction does not match germline at one end; this may be a read error.

Authors of the study amplified TCR beta CDR3 regions from RNA transcripts. First-round RT-PCR targeting the TCR CDR3 was performed with the HTBI primer set. TCRdb processed the multiplex PCR reads anew with MiXCR; each CDR3 protein has one entry. The data show roughly 580,000 distinct CDR3 sequences, more than 45% seen once. The clonotype comes from a woman younger than 30 with Graves' hyperthyroidism. The V and J genes are TRBV2 and TRBJ1-3; D uncertain. What was sequenced was peripheral blood or thyroid tissue (not recorded which). Here the CDR3 DNA reads TGTGCCAGCAGTGGAGCCCTAAGGAGTGCTCTGGCTTTT. Protein: CASSGALRSALAF. Together with reference TRBV2 and TRBJ1-3, the CDR3 gives the full variable domain: EPEVTQTPSHQVTQMGQEVILRCVPISNHLYFYWYRQILGQKVEFLVSFYNNEISEKSEIFDDQFSVERPDGSNFTLKIRSTKLEDSAMYFCASSGALRSALAFGEGSWLTVV.